This paragraph covers one T cell receptor beta chain sequence. Germline CDR1 reads SGHRS; CDR2 reads YFSETQ. The V gene end was trimmed by 0 bases and the J gene end by 8 bases; junction bases not matched to a gene: 6. The CDR3 is 16 amino acids. This sample was included in a study of blood T cell repertoires in COVID-19. Study as a whole: Samples came from the United States, Italy and Spain, spanning acute and convalescent COVID-19. PBMCs, B-cell-depleted T cells, or T cells provided the cDNA or gDNA that made up the material.

Original methodology: Reference gene primer amplification yielded estimated nucleated cell counts. Sequencing used immunoSEQ multiplex PCR; TCRdb keeps in-frame clones, though not all of them. From that table come the V and J calls and clone size; the DNA was used to work out D and trimming. The data hold 68,000 or so clones, with more than 65% observed a single time. This sequence joins TRBV5-1 and TRBJ2-1, with 12 bases aligning to TRBD2. The sequencing sample was made of peripheral blood. The sequence derives from a woman between 50 and 59 years old with acute or convalescent COVID-19. CDR3 nucleotide sequence: TGCGCCAGCAGCTTGGGGCCTAGCGGGAGGGCCGATGAGCAGTTCTTC. This encodes CASSLGPSGRADEQFF.